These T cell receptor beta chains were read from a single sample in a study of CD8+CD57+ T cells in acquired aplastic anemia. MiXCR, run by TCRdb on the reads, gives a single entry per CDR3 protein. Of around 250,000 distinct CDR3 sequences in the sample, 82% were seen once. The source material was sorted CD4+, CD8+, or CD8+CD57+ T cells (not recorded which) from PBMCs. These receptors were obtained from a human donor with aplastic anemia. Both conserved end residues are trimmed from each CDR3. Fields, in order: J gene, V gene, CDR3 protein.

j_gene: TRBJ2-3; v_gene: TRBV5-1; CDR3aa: ASSLGGGPRVKY
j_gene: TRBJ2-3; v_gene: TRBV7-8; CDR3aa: ASSFSEDFDTRY
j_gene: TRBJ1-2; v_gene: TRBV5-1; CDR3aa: ASSDGTGGYGYT
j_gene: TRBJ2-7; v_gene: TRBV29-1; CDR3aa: SVEGAIQGAWEQY
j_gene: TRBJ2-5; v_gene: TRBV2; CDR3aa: ASSGLGWGETQD
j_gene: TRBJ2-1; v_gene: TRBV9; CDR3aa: ASSVSGGANEQF
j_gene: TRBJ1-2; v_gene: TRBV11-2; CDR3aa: ASSSPLTQHYGYT
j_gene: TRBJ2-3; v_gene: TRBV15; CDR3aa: ATSTIPRNTDTQY
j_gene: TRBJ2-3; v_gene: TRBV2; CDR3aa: ARQGRDTQY
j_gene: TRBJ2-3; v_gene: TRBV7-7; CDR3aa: ASSLAYGRDEEQ
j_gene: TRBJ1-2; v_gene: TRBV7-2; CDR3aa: ASSWGAGVNYGYT
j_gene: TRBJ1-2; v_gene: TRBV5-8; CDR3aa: ASSQSLAGGYT
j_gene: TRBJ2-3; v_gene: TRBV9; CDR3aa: ASRDAGTATTQY
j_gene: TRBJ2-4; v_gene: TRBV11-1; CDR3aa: ASSFIDEGGADIQY
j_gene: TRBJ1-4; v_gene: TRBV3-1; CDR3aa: ASSPPPEWAGVEKLF
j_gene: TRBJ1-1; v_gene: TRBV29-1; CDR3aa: SVPRPKGAGDTEAF
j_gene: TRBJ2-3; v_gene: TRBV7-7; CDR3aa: ASSLASGPEAVL
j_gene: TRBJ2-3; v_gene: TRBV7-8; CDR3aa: ASGDGGEGTPF
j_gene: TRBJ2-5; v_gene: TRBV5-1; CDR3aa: ASSPKPSEETQY
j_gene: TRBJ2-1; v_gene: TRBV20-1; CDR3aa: STKGTSGGSDEQF
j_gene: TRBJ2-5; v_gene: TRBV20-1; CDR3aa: SASPQVSQETQY
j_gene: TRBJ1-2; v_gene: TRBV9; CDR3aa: ASSVGVSSPDA
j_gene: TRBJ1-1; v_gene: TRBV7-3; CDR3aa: ASSPQRTTEAF